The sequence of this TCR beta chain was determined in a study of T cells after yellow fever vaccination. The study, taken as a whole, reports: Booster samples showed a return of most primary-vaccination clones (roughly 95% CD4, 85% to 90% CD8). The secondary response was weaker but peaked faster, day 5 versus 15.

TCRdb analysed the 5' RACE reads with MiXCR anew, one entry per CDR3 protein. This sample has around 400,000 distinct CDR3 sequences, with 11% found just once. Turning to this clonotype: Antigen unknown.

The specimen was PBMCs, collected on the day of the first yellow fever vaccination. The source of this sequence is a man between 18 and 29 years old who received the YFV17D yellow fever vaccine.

CDR3 amino acids: CASNVEDHGELFF. As DNA, the CDR3 is TGTGCCAGCAACGTGGAGGATCACGGGGAGCTGTTTTTT. V and J are TRBV9 and TRBJ2-2; TRBD2 is a possible D gene (5 bases). The germline CDR1 and CDR2 sequences are SGDLS and YYNGEE. V lost 6 bases, J lost 7 bases, and 13 bases lay in between. The CDR3 is made up of 13 amino acids.